This is a list of T cell receptor beta chains from one sample in a study of cytomegalovirus exposure and HLA in healthy donors. Produced via immunoSEQ multiplex PCR; TCRdb's table is partial and in-frame only. This table has some 93,000 clones, 78% appearing once. The sequenced sample was PBMCs. The receptors come from a woman aged 40 to 49 in good health and CMV-seronegative. The CDR3 runs from the conserved cysteine through the conserved F or W.

j_call v_call cdr3_aa
TRBJ2-5 TRBV5-8 CASSTETSGLQETQYF
TRBJ2-1 TRBV5-4 CASSPTSAYNEQFF
TRBJ1-5 TRBV27 CASRIGTGGSNQPQHF
TRBJ1-6 TRBV5-4 CASSGGGRSYNSPLHF
TRBJ2-3 TRBV28 CASRSTRTLDTQYF
TRBJ2-1 TRBV27 CASSLSNLAVPYYNEQFF
TRBJ2-7 TRBV27 CASSLTGGQGVQYF
TRBJ2-1 TRBV14 CASSQGWNEQFF
TRBJ1-3 TRBV18 CASSPLQGSGNTIYF
TRBJ2-7 TRBV11-3 CASSLEDRGEQYF
TRBJ2-5 TRBV7-2 CASSLGGLALGETQYF
TRBJ2-5 TRBV27 CASSLLALETQYF
TRBJ2-1 TRBV28 CASSSGTGTGQFF
TRBJ2-7 TRBV29-1 CSVEWRRGPGYEQYF
TRBJ1-1 TRBV30 CAWSVTDRWAFF
TRBJ2-1 TRBV25-1 CASREQDRGFNEQFF
TRBJ1-2 TRBV5-4 CASSQNQGAGGYTF
TRBJ1-2 TRBV2 CASSVFQGVYGYTF
TRBJ2-2 TRBV28 CASSSEGLYTGELFF
TRBJ1-5 TRBV19 CASSRQGGYQPQHF
TRBJ2-7 TRBV6-5 CASSQRLAASYEQYF
TRBJ1-1 TRBV4-2 CASSQGMEGGTEAFF
TRBJ1-2 TRBV19 CASSTSRGNYGYTF
TRBJ2-7 TRBV6-5 CASSWDRGHPGEQYF
TRBJ2-1 TRBV7-3 CASSLKGTSGHNEQFF
TRBJ2-1 TRBV7-8 CASSIRQGAYNEQFF
TRBJ1-3 TRBV28 CASSSGLRNTIYF
TRBJ1-4 TRBV30 CAWNRGRGEKLFF
TRBJ2-3 TRBV7-7 CASSRGLTDTQYF
TRBJ2-3 TRBV9 CASSVSRVSADTQYF
TRBJ2-1 TRBV28 CASSWGTGDNEQFF
TRBJ2-3 TRBV29-1 CSASGGSTDTQYF
TRBJ2-1 TRBV7-9 CASTVGTGTYNEQFF